Below are 20 T cell receptor beta chains sequenced from a single sample in a study of T cells after posttransplantation cyclophosphamide. The assay was immunoSEQ multiplex PCR, and TCRdb's table has in-frame clones only and misses some. The profile shows about 7,300 clones, more than 85% of them singletons. Source material: CD4+ T cells sorted from blood. These TCRs come from a woman between 50 and 59 years old in good health and a related stem cell transplant donor.

This clone was picked up one time. The chain employs TRBV7-8 and TRBJ1-2; the D is unclear. CDR1 and CDR2 from the germline V gene are SGHVS and FQNEAQ. The CDR3 spans 14 residues. Trimming pared 1 base from V and 6 bases from J, leaving 12 bases between. The DNA for the CDR3 is TGTGCCAGCAGCTTAGTGTCTCTAGAAGATGGCTACACCTTC. Its protein is CASSLVSLEDGYTF. The variable domain in full, with the rest retrieved from reference TRBV7-8 and TRBJ1-2, is GAGVSQSPRYKVAKRGQDVALRCDPISGHVSLFWYQQALGQGPEFLTYFQNEAQLDKSGLPSDRFFAERPEGSVSTLKIQRTQQEDSAVYLCASSLVSLEDGYTFGSGTRLTVV.

This chain connects TRBV2 to TRBJ1-1; no reliable D call. This CDR3 is built from 14 residues. CDR1 SNHLY and CDR2 FYNNEI come from the germline V gene. With 4 bases removed from V and 3 bases from J, the gap between germline ends came to 12 bases. The CDR3 nucleotides read TGTGCCAGCAGTGGGTCGCCCGGGGACACTGAAGCTTTCTTT. As protein: CASSGSPGDTEAFF.

With respect to this clone: At one end, the junction sequence differs from germline, possibly due to a read error. The chain combines TRBV2 with TRBJ2-3, with 9 nucleotides matching TRBD2. Germline values: CDR1 SNHLY, CDR2 FYNNEI. There are 16 residues in the CDR3. CDR3 DNA sequence: TGTGCCAGCAGGGAAGGGCCTAGCGGGACTACAGATACGCAGTATTTT. Translated, it gives CASREGPSGTTDTQYF. The variable domain in full, completed from reference TRBV2 and TRBJ2-3, reads EPEVTQTPSHQVTQMGQEVILRCVPISNHLYFYWYRQILGQKVEFLVSFYNNEISEKSEIFDDQFSVERPDGSNFTLKIRSTKLEDSAMYFCASREGPSGTTDTQYFGPGTRLTVL.

The CDR3 is CASSRAPGVDDSPLHF. CDR3 DNA sequence: TGCGCCAGCAGTCGAGCTCCGGGGGTTGACGATTCACCCCTCCACTTT. The chain recombines TRBV5-1 with TRBJ1-6; weak D call: TRBD1 (5 bases). The germline V gene has CDR1 SGHRS and CDR2 YFSETQ. This CDR3 comprises 16 residues. The V end lost 5 bases, the J end lost 8 bases, and 20 bases lay between the germline ends. The full variable domain, its missing parts supplied by reference TRBV5-1 and TRBJ1-6, is KAGVTQTPRYLIKTRGQQVTLSCSPISGHRSVSWYQQTPGQGLQFLFEYFSETQRNKGNFPGRFSGRQFSNSRSEMNVSTLELGDSALYLCASSRAPGVDDSPLHFGNGTRLTVT.

The CDR3 DNA follows: TGTGCCAGCAATACGGGGGTAAGCAATCAGCCCCAGCATTTT. This encodes CASNTGVSNQPQHF. The gene calls are TRBV28 and TRBJ1-5, with D perhaps TRBD1 (5 bases). The CDR3 covers 14 residues. CDR1 is MDHEN, CDR2 SYDVKM, per germline. V lost 7 bases to trimming and J lost 1 base, with 11 bases between them.

This clone was picked up one time. The chain employs TRBV28 and TRBJ1-1; D remains unclear. Germline V gene lookup returns CDR1 MDHEN and CDR2 SYDVKM. V was trimmed by 7 bases and J by 7 bases, leaving 19 bases between them. The CDR3 is made up of 14 amino acids. CDR3 nucleotide sequence: TGTGCCAGCACCATCGGGGAGGGTAAGATTGAAGCTTTCTTT. Amino acids: CASTIGEGKIEAFF. The whole variable domain, remainder taken from reference TRBV28 and TRBJ1-1, is DVKVTQSSRYLVKRTGEKVFLECVQDMDHENMFWYRQDPGLGLRLIYFSYDVKMKEKGDIPEGYSVSREKKERFSLILESASTNQTSMYLCASTIGEGKIEAFFGQGTRLTVV.

The chain is built from TRBV20-1 and TRBJ2-5; 7 positions match TRBD1. CDR1 and CDR2 (germline): DFQATT, SNEGSKA (reference sequence). There are 11 residues in the CDR3. Germline trimming cut 7 bases from V and 3 bases from J; bases unmatched to any gene: 2. The CDR3 coding sequence is TGCAGTGGCCAGGGGGAAGAGACCCAGTACTTC. Translating it yields CSGQGEETQYF.

This clone was seen just once. The chain joins TRBV2 to TRBJ1-5; D perhaps matches TRBD1 (5 bases). Trimming removed 2 bases from V and 0 bases from J, with 11 bases in between. CDR3 length: 16 residues. Per the germline V gene, CDR1 is SNHLY and CDR2 is FYNNEI. In DNA form, the CDR3 reads TGTGCCAGCAGTGAACAGGGTTGGGGTAGCAATCAGCCCCAGCATTTT. It translates to CASSEQGWGSNQPQHF. The variable domain in full, completed from reference TRBV2 and TRBJ1-5, reads EPEVTQTPSHQVTQMGQEVILRCVPISNHLYFYWYRQILGQKVEFLVSFYNNEISEKSEIFDDQFSVERPDGSNFTLKIRSTKLEDSAMYFCASSEQGWGSNQPQHFGDGTRLSIL.

V gene TRBV10-1 combines with J gene TRBJ1-1; 9 nucleotides line up with TRBD1. The CDR3 spans 13 residues. Looked up from germline, CDR1 is WNHNN and CDR2 is SYGVQD (reference sequence). V was clipped by 6 bases and J by 5 bases; unmatched bases: 4. The CDR3 DNA reads as TGCGCCAGCAGACAGGGGGCATGGACTGAAGCTTTCTTT. Translation: CASRQGAWTEAFF.

This clone showed up just a few times. This chain connects TRBV28 to TRBJ2-1; maybe TRBD2 (5 bases). Trimming took 6 bases from V and 7 from J, leaving 22 bases between them. Germline V CDR1 and CDR2: MDHEN, SYDVKM. The CDR3 loop spans 16 amino acids. The CDR3 DNA sequence: TGTGCCAGCAGCCACGATGAGGGTGGGAGAATGAATGAGCAGTTCTTC. Its protein is CASSHDEGGRMNEQFF.

DNA of the CDR3: TGTGCCAGCAGCTTACAGGCGGGGGCCAATGAGCAGTTCTTC. This sequence encodes CASSLQAGANEQFF. The chain has TRBV7-2 and TRBJ2-1; the D gene is possibly TRBD2 (7 bases). The germline V gene encodes CDR1 SGHTA and CDR2 FQGNSA. CDR3 length equals 14 residues. Trimming left V 2 bases short and J 6 bases short, with 11 bases between.

The V call is TRBV7-2, the J call TRBJ2-3; the match to TRBD2 covers 9 bases. Losses at the gene ends were 5 bases for V and 11 bases for J; bases not matched to a gene: 8. The germline gives CDR1 SGHTA, CDR2 FQGNSA. The CDR3 runs 13 residues. CDR3 residues: CASSGPTSGRQYF. The CDR3 region has the DNA TGTGCCAGCAGCGGTCCTACTAGCGGGCGGCAGTATTTT.

This clone was seen a single time. V usage is TRBV5-1 and J usage is TRBJ1-2, with 8 bases aligning to TRBD1. Germline V gene sequence: CDR1 SGHRS, CDR2 YFSETQ. This CDR3 has 18 amino acids. The V segment lost 0 bases and the J segment 4 bases; nucleotides outside the gene matches: 14. CDR3 DNA: TGCGCCAGCAGCTTGGGCGCGAGACAGGGGTCCCCCGTCTATGGCTACACCTTC. Protein sequence: CASSLGARQGSPVYGYTF.

This clone was seen only once. The chain links TRBV28 to TRBJ1-2; 8 bases fit TRBD1. Germline values: CDR1 MDHEN, CDR2 SYDVKM. This CDR3 is 16 amino acids long. J was trimmed by 7 bases and V by 2 bases; bases with no gene match: 12. The CDR3 DNA is TGTGCCAGCAGTTTACCCATGGGGCAGGGGGCGTTTGGCTACACCTTC. This gives the protein CASSLPMGQGAFGYTF.

This chain uses TRBV7-9 with TRBJ1-2, with TRBD1 matching 10 bases. Germline loops: CDR1 SEHNR, CDR2 FQNEAQ (reference sequence). There are 15 residues in the CDR3. V lost 5 bases to trimming and J lost 7 bases; unmatched junction nucleotides: 10. CDR3 sequence reads: CASSPMGQGLGGYTF. For the CDR3, the DNA is TGTGCCAGCAGCCCTATGGGACAGGGGTTAGGTGGCTACACCTTC. The whole variable domain, filled in from reference TRBV7-9 and TRBJ1-2, reads DTGVSQNPRHKITKRGQNVTFRCDPISEHNRLYWYRQTLGQGPEFLTYFQNEAQLEKSRLLSDRFSAERPKGSFSTLEIQRTEQGDSAMYLCASSPMGQGLGGYTFGSGTRLTVV.

The V and J genes are TRBV5-1 and TRBJ2-1, with 8 bases identical to TRBD1. The V gene's germline CDR1 is SGHRS and CDR2 YFSETQ. With V trimmed by 4 bases and J by 4 bases, 10 bases remained unmatched. This CDR3 has 16 amino acids. CDR3 sequence: CASSPRLQGDYNEQFF. CDR3 in DNA: TGCGCCAGCAGCCCCCGCCTACAGGGGGATTACAATGAGCAGTTCTTC. Variable domain in full (rest from reference TRBV5-1 and TRBJ2-1): KAGVTQTPRYLIKTRGQQVTLSCSPISGHRSVSWYQQTPGQGLQFLFEYFSETQRNKGNFPGRFSGRQFSNSRSEMNVSTLELGDSALYLCASSPRLQGDYNEQFFGPGTRLTVL.

The chain uses TRBV6-5 and TRBJ2-3, with no clear D. CDR3 length: 15 amino acids. Trimming stripped 2 bases from V and 0 bases from J, with 9 bases between. Germline V gene data show CDR1 as MNHEY and CDR2 as SVGAGI. The CDR3 DNA sequence: TGTGCCAGCAGTTACGATTTGGAGAGCACAGATACGCAGTATTTT. As protein: CASSYDLESTDTQYF.

A remark on this clone: In the same sample, other DNA sequences code for this CDR3. The chain couples TRBV6-5 to TRBJ1-5; no definite D call. This CDR3 is built from 14 residues. The germline V gene encodes CDR1 MNHEY and CDR2 SVGAGI. The V gene lost 7 bases and the J gene lost 0 bases, with 10 bases spanning the gap. The CDR3 bases are TGTGCCAGCACCCCGCCGGGTAGCAATCAGCCCCAGCATTTT. Protein sequence: CASTPPGSNQPQHF.

The chain couples TRBV18 to TRBJ2-3; D may be TRBD1 (6 bases). The CDR3 consists of 18 residues. V was trimmed by 6 bases and J by 0 bases, leaving 22 bases between them. The V gene's germline CDR1 is KGHSH and CDR2 LQKENI. The CDR3 DNA follows: TGTGCCAGCTCCCCCAACCGGGACACTGGAACTAGCACAGATACGCAGTATTTT. Protein: CASSPNRDTGTSTDTQYF.

The chain has TRBV5-5 and TRBJ2-2; D perhaps matches TRBD2 (5 bases). The CDR3 runs 15 residues. Germline-derived CDR1 and CDR2 are SGHKS and YYEKEE (reference sequence). Deletions cut 0 bases from V and 6 bases from J, with 12 bases between. CDR3 nucleotide sequence: TGTGCCAGCAGCTTGGGACTGACTACCGCCGGGGAGCTGTTTTTT. This encodes CASSLGLTTAGELFF.